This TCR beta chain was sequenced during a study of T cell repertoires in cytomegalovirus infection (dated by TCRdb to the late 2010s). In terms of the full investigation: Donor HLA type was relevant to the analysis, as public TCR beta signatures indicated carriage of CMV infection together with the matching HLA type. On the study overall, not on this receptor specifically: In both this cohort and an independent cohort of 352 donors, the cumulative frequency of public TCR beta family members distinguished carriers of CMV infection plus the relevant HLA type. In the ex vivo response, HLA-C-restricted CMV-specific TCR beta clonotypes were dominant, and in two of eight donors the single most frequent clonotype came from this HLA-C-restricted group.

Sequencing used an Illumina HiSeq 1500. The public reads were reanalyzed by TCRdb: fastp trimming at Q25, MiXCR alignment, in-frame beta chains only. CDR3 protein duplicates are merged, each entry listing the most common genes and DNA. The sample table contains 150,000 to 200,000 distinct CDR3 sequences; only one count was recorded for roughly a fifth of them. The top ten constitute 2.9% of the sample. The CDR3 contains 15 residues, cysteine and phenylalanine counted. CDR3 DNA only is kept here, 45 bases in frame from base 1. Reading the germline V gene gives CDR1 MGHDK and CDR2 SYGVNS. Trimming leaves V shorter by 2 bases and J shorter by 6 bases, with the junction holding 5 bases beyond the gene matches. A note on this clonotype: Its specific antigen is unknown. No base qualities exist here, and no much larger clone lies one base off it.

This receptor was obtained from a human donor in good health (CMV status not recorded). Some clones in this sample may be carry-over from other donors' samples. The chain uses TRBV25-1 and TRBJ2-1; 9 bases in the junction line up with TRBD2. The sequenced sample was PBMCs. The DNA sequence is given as TGTGCCAGCAGTGAAGTGCGGGGGGGCATCAATGAGCAGTTCTTC. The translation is CASSEVRGGINEQFF. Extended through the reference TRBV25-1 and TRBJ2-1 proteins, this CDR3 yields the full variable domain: EADIYQTPRYLVIGTGKKITLECSQTMGHDKMYWYQQDPGMELHLIHYSYGVNSTEKGDLSSESTVSRIRTEHFPLTLESARPSHTSQYLCASSEVRGGINEQFFGPGTRLTVL.